The T cell receptor (beta chain) under discussion was sequenced for a study of blood T cell repertoires in COVID-19. Clones were read by immunoSEQ multiplex PCR, and TCRdb kept only the in-frame ones, dropping some. The repertoire holds 350,000 to 550,000 clones, with approximately 90% as singletons. V was shortened by 2 bases and J by 0 bases, with 11 bases between the two germline ends. CDR1 MNHEY and CDR2 SVGAGI come from the germline V gene. The CDR3 spans 15 residues. This TCR was recovered from a woman aged 30 to 39 with acute or convalescent COVID-19. Sequencing was performed on peripheral blood. The chain has TRBV6-5 and TRBJ2-7; D not certain. CDR3 coding DNA: TGTGCCAGCAGTTACGGGCAGCCGAGCTCCTACGAGCAGTACTTC. Translating it yields CASSYGQPSSYEQYF.